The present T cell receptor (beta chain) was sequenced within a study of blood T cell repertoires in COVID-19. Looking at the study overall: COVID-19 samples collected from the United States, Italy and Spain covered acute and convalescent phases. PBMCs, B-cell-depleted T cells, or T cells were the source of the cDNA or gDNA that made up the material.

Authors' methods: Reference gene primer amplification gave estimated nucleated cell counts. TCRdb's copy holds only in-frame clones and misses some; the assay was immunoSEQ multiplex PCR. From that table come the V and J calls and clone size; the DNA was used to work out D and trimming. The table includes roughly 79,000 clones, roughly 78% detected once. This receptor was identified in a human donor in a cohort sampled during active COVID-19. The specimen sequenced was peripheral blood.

CDR3 loop: CASSREVSGISEQYF. For the CDR3, the DNA is TGTGCCAGCAGCCGCGAGGTTAGCGGGATCTCTGAGCAGTACTTC. The J gene is TRBJ2-7, the V gene TRBV3-1 (or the pseudogene TRBV3-2), with TRBD2 matching 8 bases. The CDR3 spans 15 residues. J was trimmed by 7 bases and V by 4 bases; bases with no gene match: 12. Germline-derived CDR1 and CDR2 are LGHDT and YNNKEL (reference sequence).